Following are 30 T cell receptor beta chains from one sample sequenced in a study of T-cell memory formation after mild COVID-19. TCRdb analysed the 5' RACE reads with MiXCR anew, one entry per CDR3 protein. Of hundreds of thousands of distinct CDR3 sequences listed, less than 25% are singletons. The sample comprised PBMCs or a T cell subset sorted from them (not recorded which). These receptors originate from an adult woman who had mild COVID-19 (a few samples of this study predate the infection). Cell type and time point are not known.

This clonotype was observed a handful of times. The chain recombines TRBV28 with TRBJ2-3; 7 nucleotides align to TRBD1. V dropped 5 bases and J dropped 2; count of bases not matched to a gene: 7. The germline V gene has CDR1 MDHEN and CDR2 SYDVKM. The CDR3 has 15 amino acids. Here the CDR3 DNA reads TGTGCCAGCAGTCCTAGGGACAGCATCACAGATACGCAGTATTTT. It is translated as CASSPRDSITDTQYF.

The chain uses TRBV7-8 and TRBJ2-7; 9 nucleotides match TRBD1. The germline V gene has CDR1 SGHVS and CDR2 FQNEAQ. V shed 3 bases and J 3 bases; nucleotides not matched to a gene: 6. The CDR3 consists of 15 residues. The CDR3 here is CASSLGTGLGYEQYF. As DNA, the CDR3 is TGTGCCAGCAGCTTGGGGACAGGGTTGGGCTACGAGCAGTACTTC. The whole variable domain, remainder taken from reference TRBV7-8 and TRBJ2-7, is GAGVSQSPRYKVAKRGQDVALRCDPISGHVSLFWYQQALGQGPEFLTYFQNEAQLDKSGLPSDRFFAERPEGSVSTLKIQRTQQEDSAVYLCASSLGTGLGYEQYFGPGTRLTVT.

This chain uses TRBV7-9 with TRBJ2-3, with D perhaps TRBD1 (5 bases). Germline V lookup: CDR1 SEHNR, CDR2 FQNEAQ (reference sequence). V shed 4 bases and J shed 5 bases, with 16 bases lying between them. This CDR3 is built from 15 residues. Here the CDR3 DNA reads TGTGCCAGCAGCTCGCCGGCCTCCCAGGGAGATACGCAGTATTTT. It yields the protein CASSSPASQGDTQYF.

The chain joins TRBV29-1 to TRBJ2-7, with D maybe TRBD1 (5 bases). CDR1 and CDR2 (germline): SQVTM, ANQGSEA. CDR3 size: 15 residues. V was cut by 6 bases and J by 0 bases, with 18 bases left in between. The CDR3 nucleotides are TGCAGCGTGGTGGCCCAGCACAGGCCCTCCTACGAGCAGTACTTC. It yields the protein CSVVAQHRPSYEQYF.

This clonotype has just a few counts. The V gene is TRBV10-3, the J gene TRBJ1-1, with D perhaps matching TRBD1 (5 bases). CDR3 length: 13 residues. From germline, CDR1 is ENHRY and CDR2 SYGVKD. Trimming removed 2 bases at V and 8 bases at J, with 12 bases between. CDR3: CAISERGTREAFF. The CDR3 bases are TGTGCCATCAGTGAGAGGGGCACTCGAGAAGCTTTCTTT.

This clonotype came up once. The V call is TRBV6-1, the J call TRBJ2-7; TRBD1 or TRBD2 may be the D gene (6 bases each). Germline V gene sequence: CDR1 MNHNS, CDR2 SASEGT. There are 15 residues in the CDR3. The ends were cut back, 6 bases at V and 3 bases at J, with 18 bases in the middle. CDR3 nucleotide sequence: TGTGCCAGCAGCGATGGAGGGGACACGGGCTACGAGCAGTACTTC. Residues: CASSDGGDTGYEQYF.

The chain links TRBV7-8 to TRBJ2-7; 7 bases are shared with TRBD2. J was trimmed by 0 bases and V by 4 bases; bases with no gene match: 6. CDR3 length equals 15 residues. CDR1 and CDR2 from the germline V gene are SGHVS and FQNEAQ. Written as DNA, the CDR3 is TGTGCCAGCAGCTACCCAGCGGGACCCTCCTACGAGCAGTACTTC. This translates into CASSYPAGPSYEQYF.

The chain couples TRBV14 to TRBJ1-1; D is perhaps TRBD1 (6 bases). V shed 3 bases and J shed 0 bases, with 17 bases lying between them. In germline, CDR1 is SGHDN, CDR2 FVKESK. The CDR3 consists of 17 residues. CDR3 in amino acids: CASSQLRGARMNTEAFF. Here the CDR3 DNA reads TGTGCCAGCAGCCAGTTAAGGGGGGCTCGGATGAACACTGAAGCTTTCTTT.

This clonotype was detected a few times. This rearrangement joins TRBV14 to TRBJ1-2; unclear D gene. CDR3 length: 15 residues. V was shortened by 4 bases and J by 1 base, with 13 bases between the two germline ends. From germline, CDR1 is SGHDN and CDR2 FVKESK. For the CDR3, the DNA is TGTGCCAGCAGCCTACAAGCCGACCGTAACTATGGCTACACCTTC. Protein product: CASSLQADRNYGYTF.

This clonotype was counted a few times. The DNA of the CDR3 is TGTGCCAGCAGCCCTATCCCACAGAAAGATACGCAGTATTTT. Translated: CASSPIPQKDTQYF. The V call is TRBV7-2, the J call TRBJ2-3, with no clear D. The germline gives CDR1 SGHTA, CDR2 FQGNSA. Trimming pared 5 bases from V and 5 bases from J, leaving 14 bases between. This CDR3 contains 14 residues.

The table lists this clonotype with a few counts. V is TRBV10-3 and J is TRBJ2-1; tentatively, D is TRBD2 (6 bases). This CDR3 comprises 15 residues. Germline V CDR1 and CDR2: ENHRY, SYGVKD. V lost 5 bases to trimming and J lost 0 bases, with 11 bases between them. The chain's CDR3 is CAISRWEASYNEQFF. The CDR3 nucleotides read TGTGCCATCAGTAGGTGGGAGGCCTCCTACAATGAGCAGTTCTTC.

This clonotype was counted ten times or more. The J gene is TRBJ2-1, the V gene TRBV7-9, with 8 bases lining up with TRBD2. The CDR3 is made up of 18 amino acids. Losses at the gene ends were 2 bases for V and 5 bases for J; bases not matched to a gene: 14. Germline values: CDR1 SEHNR, CDR2 FQNEAQ (reference sequence). The DNA of the CDR3 is TGTGCCAGCAGCTTAATTGGCGGGAGGCCCTCTCGGGACAATGAGCAGTTCTTC. Residues: CASSLIGGRPSRDNEQFF.

V gene TRBV5-4 combines with J gene TRBJ2-1, with D perhaps matching TRBD2 (5 bases). This CDR3 is built from 16 residues. Germline CDR1 SGHNT, CDR2 YYREEE (reference sequence). The ends were cut back, 4 bases at V and 0 bases at J, with 14 bases in the middle. Here the CDR3 reads CASSRPGLSSYNEQFF. The CDR3 DNA reads TGTGCCAGCAGCCGACCTGGACTGAGCTCCTACAATGAGCAGTTCTTC.

This clonotype was seen a few times. V and J are TRBV5-6 and TRBJ2-7, with a tentative D call TRBD2 (7 bases). The CDR3 has 16 residues. Germline assignment: CDR1 SGHDT and CDR2 YYEEEE. V dropped 4 bases and J dropped 7 bases, with 24 bases sitting between them. The chain's CDR3 is CASSPWVRGRGGEQYF. The CDR3 coding sequence is TGTGCCAGCAGCCCCTGGGTCCGGGGGCGCGGGGGTGAGCAGTACTTC.

V usage is TRBV3-1 and J usage is TRBJ1-1, with TRBD1 matching over 9 bases. The V gene end was trimmed by 3 bases and the J gene end by 5 bases; junction bases not matched to a gene: 7. Germline V lookup: CDR1 LGHDT, CDR2 YNNKEL (reference sequence). This CDR3 is built from 15 residues. The DNA for the CDR3 is TGTGCCAGCAGCCAGAGACAGGGGGGGGGTACTGAAGCTTTCTTT. As protein: CASSQRQGGGTEAFF.

In this sample, this clonotype turned up a few times. The genes are TRBV14 and TRBJ1-3, with a tentative D call TRBD1 (5 bases). This CDR3 has 15 amino acids. Trimming pared 4 bases from V and 0 bases from J, leaving 10 bases between. The germline V gene has CDR1 SGHDN and CDR2 FVKESK. CDR3 nucleotides: TGTGCCAGCAGCCCACGGGGGTACTCTGGAAACACCATATATTTT. Its translation is CASSPRGYSGNTIYF.

This chain uses TRBV7-2 with TRBJ1-1; D may be TRBD1 (5 bases). CDR3 length: 13 residues. The ends were cut back, 5 bases at V and 7 bases at J, with 14 bases in the middle. Germline V gene data show CDR1 as SGHTA and CDR2 as FQGNSA. In DNA, the CDR3 is TGTGCCAGCAGCGTTAGACGGGGCCTTGAAGCTTTCTTT. Translating it yields CASSVRRGLEAFF. The full variable domain, with the rest looked up from reference TRBV7-2 and TRBJ1-1, is GAGVSQSPSNKVTEKGKDVELRCDPISGHTALYWYRQSLGQGLEFLIYFQGNSAPDKSGLPSDRFSAERTGGSVSTLTIQRTQQEDSAVYLCASSVRRGLEAFFGQGTRLTVV.

The rearrangement uses TRBV5-1 and TRBJ2-5, with 8 bases matching TRBD2. The CDR3 runs to 14 residues. Germline V gene data show CDR1 as SGHRS and CDR2 as YFSETQ. Trimming took 4 bases from V and 5 from J; bases not matched to a gene: 7. In DNA form, the CDR3 reads TGCGCCAGCAGCGCGCGCGGGGGGAGCGAGACCCAGTACTTC. This translates into CASSARGGSETQYF. Complete variable domain (other parts from reference TRBV5-1 and TRBJ2-5): KAGVTQTPRYLIKTRGQQVTLSCSPISGHRSVSWYQQTPGQGLQFLFEYFSETQRNKGNFPGRFSGRQFSNSRSEMNVSTLELGDSALYLCASSARGGSETQYFGPGTRLLVL.

This clonotype has at least ten counts. V is TRBV9 and J is TRBJ2-7, with D perhaps TRBD2 (6 bases). Trimming stripped 0 bases from V and 5 bases from J, with 18 bases between. Germline CDR1 is SGDLS and CDR2 is YYNGEE. CDR3 length equals 16 residues. For the CDR3, the DNA is TGTGCCAGCAGCGTAGCTGGCGGGACTCCACAGGACGAGCAGTACTTC. Protein product: CASSVAGGTPQDEQYF.

The CDR3 DNA is TGTGCCAGCACCCTGACGGGACTAGCTCGCAATGAGCAGTTCTTC. Protein sequence: CASTLTGLARNEQFF. The chain uses TRBV5-5 and TRBJ2-1; 9 bases agree with TRBD2. The germline V gene has CDR1 SGHKS and CDR2 YYEKEE (reference sequence). Trimming took 6 bases from V and 6 from J; bases not matched to a gene: 10. The CDR3 loop spans 15 amino acids.

This clonotype was observed a handful of times. The V call is TRBV14, the J call TRBJ2-3; 8 nucleotides align to TRBD2. CDR1 and CDR2 (germline): SGHDN, FVKESK. The CDR3 has 18 residues. V shed 1 base and J 5 bases; nucleotides not matched to a gene: 14. The CDR3 protein is CASSQGLTRREVRDTQYF. DNA for the CDR3: TGTGCCAGCAGCCAAGGCTTAACGCGGCGGGAGGTTAGAGATACGCAGTATTTT.

This clonotype was recorded a few times. The gene calls are TRBV13 and TRBJ2-1, with D maybe TRBD1 (6 bases). Germline CDR1 reads PRHDT; CDR2 reads FYEKMQ (reference sequence). This CDR3 has 14 amino acids. Trimming took 5 bases from V and 4 from J, leaving 12 bases between them. The CDR3 region has the DNA TGTGCCAGCAGCCGACAGGTTTCATACAATGAGCAGTTCTTC. Translated: CASSRQVSYNEQFF.

The chain combines TRBV7-6 with TRBJ1-4, with D hard to call. Germline-derived CDR1 and CDR2 are SGHVS and FNYEAQ. The V end lost 5 bases, the J end lost 0 bases, and 13 bases lay between the germline ends. CDR3 length: 16 residues. The chain's CDR3 is CASSETVRATNEKLFF. CDR3 in DNA: TGTGCCAGCAGCGAAACCGTCAGAGCAACTAATGAAAAACTGTTTTTT.

This clonotype was seen only a few times. This chain connects TRBV11-2 to TRBJ2-1; D remains ambiguous. The CDR3 length is 14 residues. CDR1 and CDR2 from the germline V gene are SGHAT and FQNNGV. Trimming pared 5 bases from V and 8 bases from J, leaving 16 bases between. In DNA form, the CDR3 reads TGTGCCAGCAGCCCCCGGTCCAGTCCCGATGAGCAGTTCTTC. The encoded protein is CASSPRSSPDEQFF.

This clonotype was recorded a few times. The CDR3 region has the DNA TGTGCCAGCAGTGACCCCGGGAGCAATCAGCCCCAGCATTTT. This translates into CASSDPGSNQPQHF. V gene TRBV6-2 or TRBV6-3 combines with J gene TRBJ1-5; the D is unclear. CDR1 is MNHEY and CDR2 is SVGEGT in the germline V gene. Trimming removed 5 bases from V and 1 base from J, with 9 bases in between. The CDR3 has 14 residues.

This chain joins TRBV20-1 and TRBJ2-4; TRBD2 matches at 13 bases. The V gene end was trimmed by 2 bases and the J gene end by 5 bases; junction bases not matched to a gene: 15. The germline gives CDR1 DFQATT, CDR2 SNEGSKA (reference sequence). This CDR3 is 19 amino acids long. CDR3 in amino acids: CSARPMGLAGTLFENIQYF. CDR3 nucleotide sequence: TGCAGTGCTAGACCCATGGGACTAGCGGGGACCCTTTTCGAAAACATTCAGTACTTC.

This chain connects TRBV18 to TRBJ2-1; 9 bases are a match to TRBD1. The CDR3 contains 17 residues. The V and J ends lost 0 bases and 6 bases, in that order; junction bases with no gene match: 9. Germline V gene sequence: CDR1 KGHSH, CDR2 LQKENI. CDR3 sequence reads: CASSPPIGTGLFNEQFF. The CDR3 region has the DNA TGTGCCAGCTCACCACCGATCGGGACAGGGCTTTTCAATGAGCAGTTCTTC.

This clonotype showed up just a few times. The V call is TRBV6-5, the J call TRBJ1-2, with 11 bases fitting TRBD1. The CDR3 sequence is 14 residues long. Per the germline V gene, CDR1 is MNHEY and CDR2 is SVGAGI. Trimming at V came to 6 bases and at J to 7 bases, leaving 7 bases not matched to a gene. The CDR3 DNA follows: TGTGCCAGCAGAACCGGGACAGGGGGGTTTGGCTACACCTTC. Protein sequence: CASRTGTGGFGYTF.

This clonotype occurred a few times. The chain recombines TRBV5-1 with TRBJ2-1, with 9 bases that match TRBD2. The CDR3 runs 16 residues. Germline V gives CDR1 SGHRS, CDR2 YFSETQ. The V segment lost 1 base and the J segment 4 bases; nucleotides outside the gene matches: 6. This chain's CDR3 is CASSLIAGAGYNEQFF. The CDR3 bases are TGCGCCAGCAGCTTGATAGCGGGGGCCGGGTACAATGAGCAGTTCTTC.

The chain has TRBV12-3 or TRBV12-4 and TRBJ2-3; 9 bases line up with TRBD2. V lost 3 bases to trimming and J lost 4 bases; unmatched junction nucleotides: 8. The CDR3 covers 16 residues. This chain's CDR3 is CASSFDSGGTSDTQYF. The CDR3 DNA sequence: TGTGCCAGCAGTTTTGATAGCGGGGGAACGTCAGATACGCAGTATTTT.